The clone carrying this TCR beta chain was detected once. CDR1 is LGHNA and CDR2 is YNFKEQ in the germline V gene. Trimming pared 3 bases from V and 2 bases from J, leaving 10 bases between. This CDR3 contains 14 residues. These data are taken from a study of technical replicates of blood from four donors. Assay: immunoSEQ multiplex PCR; the TCRdb copy retains only in-frame clones and omits some. In the table there are about 71,000 clones, around 97% of which are singletons. The sample comprised T cells isolated from PBMCs. This sequence originates from a human donor in good health. The V gene is TRBV4-2, the J gene TRBJ1-1; D not resolved. The CDR3 DNA reads TGTGCCAGCAGCCACCAAACTGATAACACTGAAGCTTTCTTT. The encoded protein is CASSHQTDNTEAFF.